This paragraph covers one T cell receptor (beta chain) sequence. Antigen: not known. One end of the junction is discordant with germline, which a read error may explain. Investigators spread the genomic DNA of each subset evenly over several immunoSEQ plates. Per the authors' pipeline: Filtering differed since immunoSEQ provided only junctions, with no quality scores. Generated by immunoSEQ multiplex PCR, the TCRdb table keeps only in-frame clones and is missing some. V, J and clone size were drawn from that table, and D and trimming were deduced from the DNA. This table has roughly 2,300,000 clones, around 90% appearing once. The sample comes from a study of shared clonotypes between healthy human individuals. Across the study: Three plates were used per donor for CD4 naive, three for CD4 memory, two for CD8 naive and one for CD8 memory. General observations from the study: Clonotypes shared by all four donors outscored non-shared clonotypes in generation probability.

Germline V gene sequence: CDR1 SGHRS, CDR2 YFSETQ. This CDR3 contains 15 residues. This TCR was sampled from a young man in good health. Some clones in this sample may be carry-over from other donors' samples. This chain joins TRBV5-1 and TRBJ1-6; D not certain. Sequencing used naive CD4+ T cells from PBMCs. Subset described: CD45RA+ positively selected. As DNA, the CDR3 is TGCGCCAGCAGCTTGTCGTCTTCCTCTAATTCACCCCTCCACTTT. This translates into CASSLSSSSNSPLHF. The whole variable domain, filled in from reference TRBV5-1 and TRBJ1-6, reads KAGVTQTPRYLIKTRGQQVTLSCSPISGHRSVSWYQQTPGQGLQFLFEYFSETQRNKGNFPGRFSGRQFSNSRSEMNVSTLELGDSALYLCASSLSSSSNSPLHFGNGTRLTVT.